This TCR beta chain emerged from a study of blood T cell repertoires in COVID-19. The CDR3 is made up of 17 amino acids. Germline CDR1 SGHNT, CDR2 YYREEE (reference sequence). V gave up 5 bases and J gave up 4 bases; unmatched junction bases: 16. How the authors handled the data: From reference gene primer amplification, estimates of nucleated cell counts were derived. TCRdb keeps only in-frame clones here, not all; method: immunoSEQ multiplex PCR. V, J and clone size reflect that table, while D and trimming were determined from the DNA. Here the sample spans 150,000 to 200,000 clones, about 85% being singletons. A Seattle source enrolled patients during active infection and followed them longitudinally.

Sequenced sample: peripheral blood. The clonotype originates from a woman older than 75 with COVID-19, enrolled during active disease. The rearrangement uses TRBV5-4 and TRBJ1-2; 8 bases line up with TRBD1. CDR3 nucleotide sequence: TGTGCCAGCAGTCCGCAGGGGGCTTATGCCCCTTCCTATGGCTACACCTTC. Its translation: CASSPQGAYAPSYGYTF.